This TCR beta chain was documented in a study of T cells in Graves' hyperthyroidism and ophthalmopathy. Study findings and constraints: Blood also held most thyroid clonotypes expanded beyond 0.001.

Amplified TCR beta CDR3 regions came from RNA transcripts. Using the HTBI primer set, a first-round RT-PCR was run on the TCR CDR3. One entry per CDR3 protein, called by TCRdb with MiXCR from the multiplex PCR reads. The profile shows roughly 570,000 distinct CDR3 sequences, around 46% of them singletons. As concerns this clonotype: Its target is not known.

Sequencing was performed on peripheral blood or thyroid tissue (not recorded which). The clonotype comes from a woman under 30 with Graves' hyperthyroidism.

The CDR3 DNA is TGTGCCAGCAGTCAGGAAAGCCAAGGAGGCTACACCTTC. Its translation is CASSQESQGGYTF. The chain couples TRBV2 to TRBJ1-2; D unclear. Per the germline V gene, CDR1 is SNHLY and CDR2 is FYNNEI. This CDR3 is 13 amino acids long. Trimming cost V 5 bases and J 8 bases, with 15 bases left between them.